The rows below give T cell receptor beta chains drawn from one sample of a study of blood T cell repertoires in COVID-19. Here immunoSEQ multiplex PCR was the method, and the copy in TCRdb shows in-frame clones only, minus some. The sample includes some 130,000 clones, roughly 83% seen only once; the top ten take around 15%. Sequenced sample: peripheral blood. The source of these receptors is a woman aged 45-59 years with acute or convalescent COVID-19. The CDR3 runs from the conserved cysteine through the conserved F or W. D genes are given only for firm matches. Not all rows give a size; the values are once, few, many and, for expanded clones, a class.

>once|-|TRBV6-5
CASIPGPGSTGELFF
>-|TRBD1|TRBV9
CASSVSRGPYEQYF
>once|TRBD1|TRBV5-5
CASSLVPTGEKLFF
>-|TRBD1|TRBV2
CASGAGTDTNQPQHF
>-|-|TRBV6-5
CASSQAGALFKTTF
>-|-|TRBV3-1/TRBV3-2
CASSRFSRDPDGYTF
>-|-|TRBV12-3/TRBV12-4
CASSPLQGHEQFF
>-|-|TRBV6-6
CASSRSSIEQFF
>few|-|TRBV2
CASTSLMQASYEQYF
>-|TRBD1|TRBV30
CAWSTGTGAYEQYF
>-|TRBD1|TRBV10-3
CAISSDRGYGYTF
>few|TRBD1|TRBV18
CASSSGGLSTEAFF
>few|TRBD1|TRBV4-2
CASSQADRGQIHF
>-|-|TRBV14
CASSQTETSGNTIYF
>once|TRBD1|TRBV18
CASSSEGGPSTPYGYTF
>-|-|TRBV27
CASSPLGGNQPQHF
>-|TRBD1|TRBV5-1
CASSPLGTAGNTIYF
>-|-|TRBV9
CASSVGQGFAGELFF
>-|TRBD1|TRBV27
CASSLGQGLNYGYTF
>-|-|TRBV30
CAWSVDTRNEKLFF
>-|TRBD2|TRBV10-1
CASSESSFGGGTDTQYF
>-|-|TRBV3-1/TRBV3-2
CASISSGANVLTF
>-|-|TRBV21-1
CANQSPKAGGYEQYF
>-|-|TRBV5-1
CASSLDREQYF
>-|-|TRBV30
CAWIPGWIDGNYGYTF
>-|TRBD2|TRBV19
CASSEGLAGERGTDTQYF
>-|TRBD1|TRBV30
CAWSRGQGRRTGNQPQHF
>-|-|TRBV4-1
CASSRVPGQPNEKLFF
>-|-|TRBV5-1
CASSLDSTYNEQFF
>once|TRBD1|TRBV6-5
CAVQGSPYEQYF
>once|TRBD1|TRBV6-5
CASSLGTDPWEKLFF
>-|-|TRBV18
CASSPDIYSSGNTIYF
>-|TRBD1|TRBV6-6
CASSSEQGVMNTEAFF
>-|TRBD1|TRBV7-6
CASSLGTGWETQYF
>-|-|TRBV30
CAWSTASSYNSPLHF
>once|-|TRBV6-5
CASGGFPYEQYF
>-|-|TRBV13
CASSLGRVSGNTIYF
>-|-|TRBV24-1
CATSDWGESGDEQFF
>once|TRBD1|TRBV25-1
CASSGQGGTDTQYF
>-|-|TRBV5-6
CASSTGGTQQFF
>-|TRBD1|TRBV28
CASSLQGATNYGYTF
>-|-|TRBV5-1
CASSVFTNYGYTF
>-|-|TRBV9
CASSVTGWNTEAFF
>-|TRBD1|TRBV6-5
CAASPGQGRSEAFF
>-|TRBD1|TRBV28
CASSPGTVSYSGANVLTF
>-|-|TRBV12-2
CASRPTWTATNEKLFF
>-|-|TRBV13
CASSLAGGSYEQYF
>once|-|TRBV7-5
CARSTRFEEHSFNEKLFF
>once|TRBD1|TRBV19
CASSIQGAVDEQYF
>-|TRBD2|TRBV12-5
CASGLFSAGADTQYF
>-|TRBD2|TRBV5-4
CASSSTSGGASYNEQFF
>-|-|TRBV2
CASSEGPGGINQPQHF
>-|TRBD1|TRBV5-1
CASSLRDRGVEAFF
>-|-|TRBV29-1
CSAPHTEMNTEAFF
>-|-|TRBV19
CASSTTFSGNTIYF